The next 4 T cell receptor beta chains were all read from a single sample in a study of cytomegalovirus exposure and HLA in healthy donors. Here immunoSEQ multiplex PCR was the method, and the copy in TCRdb shows in-frame clones only, minus some. The profile covers approximately 130,000 clones, with approximately 81% appearing a single time and about 2% taken by the ten largest. The sequencing sample was made of PBMCs. These receptors all stem from a woman aged 25 to 45 in good health and CMV-seronegative.

The chain is built from TRBV5-1 and TRBJ2-5; 8 nucleotides line up with TRBD2. V trimming: 1 base; J trimming: 3 bases; junction bases outside the gene matches: 14. The CDR3 contains 18 residues. Looked up from germline, CDR1 is SGHRS and CDR2 is YFSETQ. CDR3 loop: CASSLPSGGLGGEETQYF. The CDR3 DNA sequence: TGCGCCAGCAGCTTGCCCAGCGGGGGCCTTGGGGGAGAAGAGACCCAGTACTTC.

The gene calls are TRBV10-1 and TRBJ1-3; D may be TRBD1 (5 bases). The germline CDR1 and CDR2 sequences are WNHNN and SYGVQD (reference sequence). V was cut by 0 bases and J by 2 bases, with 20 bases left in between. The CDR3 has 19 amino acids. CDR3 amino acids: CASSESRPGLSKTGNTIYF. DNA for the CDR3: TGCGCCAGCAGTGAGTCTCGACCGGGACTGTCGAAAACTGGAAACACCATATATTTT.

This clone was detected only once. The chain has TRBV6-1 and TRBJ2-6; D may be TRBD1 (6 bases). CDR1 is MNHNS and CDR2 is SASEGT in the germline V gene. The CDR3 is 16 amino acids. Trimming removed 4 bases at V and 0 bases at J, with 10 bases between. The CDR3: CASSATGYSGANVLTF. The CDR3, as DNA: TGTGCCAGCAGTGCCACAGGGTACTCTGGGGCCAACGTCCTGACTTTC.

This clone has just one count. The chain recombines TRBV7-6 with TRBJ2-2, with D tentatively TRBD2 (5 bases). Germline V gene sequence: CDR1 SGHVS, CDR2 FNYEAQ. Deletions cut 5 bases from V and 1 base from J, with 8 bases between. This CDR3 has 14 residues. CDR3 bases: TGTGCCAGCAGCCCGGGGTGGAACACCGGGGAGCTGTTTTTT. The encoded protein is CASSPGWNTGELFF.